Here is one TCR beta chain with its context. Its antigen remains unknown. The data were obtained in a study of CD4+ T cells in melanoma. Whole-study findings and limits: In melanoma, neoantigen-specific CD4+ T cells reportedly differed in differentiation state. A reported correlation linked neoantigen-specific CD4+ T cells to CD8+, macrophage and B cell function.

CDR1 is SGHAT and CDR2 is FQNNGV in the germline V gene. The CDR3 is made up of 16 amino acids. Unmatched junction bases numbered 7, after V lost 5 bases and J lost 3 bases. Clones were read by immunoSEQ multiplex PCR, and TCRdb kept only the in-frame ones, dropping some. The repertoire has roughly 9,900 clones, 55% to 75% of them found once; the top ten carry roughly 15%. This chain links TRBV11-2 with TRBJ2-1; the match to TRBD2 covers 10 bases. The sequence came from a human donor with melanoma. Source material: cells from a culture (not recorded whether cultured in vitro). CDR3 DNA sequence: TGTGCCAGCAGCGCCCCTAGCGGGGGCGTCTACAATGAGCAGTTCTTC. Translation gives CASSAPSGGVYNEQFF.